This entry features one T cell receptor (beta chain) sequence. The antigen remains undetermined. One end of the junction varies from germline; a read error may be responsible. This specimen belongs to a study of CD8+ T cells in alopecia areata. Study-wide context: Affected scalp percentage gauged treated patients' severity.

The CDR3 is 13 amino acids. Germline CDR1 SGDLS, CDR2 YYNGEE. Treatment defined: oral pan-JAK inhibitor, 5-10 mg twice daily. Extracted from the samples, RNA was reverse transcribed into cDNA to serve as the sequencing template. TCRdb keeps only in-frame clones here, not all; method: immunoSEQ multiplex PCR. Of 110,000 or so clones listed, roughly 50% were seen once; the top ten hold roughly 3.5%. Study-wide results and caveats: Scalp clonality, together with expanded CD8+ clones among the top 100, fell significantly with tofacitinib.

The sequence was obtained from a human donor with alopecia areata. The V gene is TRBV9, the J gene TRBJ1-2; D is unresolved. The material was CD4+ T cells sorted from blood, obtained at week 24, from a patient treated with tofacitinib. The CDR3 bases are TGTGCCAGCAGCGTAGACCCCGTCTCTCGGATCGCCTTC. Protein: CASSVDPVSRIAF.